This T cell receptor beta chain emerged from a study of response to subunit inactivated influenza vaccine (dated by TCRdb to the late 2010s). Regarding the complete study: Deep quantitative T cell receptor repertoire profiling was used in the study to track responses to a trivalent subunit inactivated influenza vaccine.

The V end loses 5 bases and the J end loses 4 bases, and a stretch of 15 bases separates them. The CDR3 covers 14 residues, taking in both the cysteine and the phenylalanine. Just CDR3 DNA is preserved here, 42 bases in frame from base 1. As encoded in the germline V gene (reference sequence), CDR1 is SGHKS while CDR2 is YYEKEE. In its sample, this clonotype was seen many times. Its antigen is not yet known. No base quality information exists; no much larger clone differs at one position. Libraries were built with RT-PCR. The sequencer was an Illumina HiSeq 2500. The raw public data were reprocessed by TCRdb itself: fastp quality trimming at Q25, MiXCR clonotype calling, in-frame beta chains only. Entries that share a CDR3 protein sequence are merged under the most common genes and DNA. Present in this sample are just under 250,000 distinct CDR3 sequences, 12% of which were seen just once. The ten largest make up 7.8% of the sample.

Overall results and qualifications from the work: It was suggested by the authors that each seasonal influenza vaccination may recruit only a limited number of new T cells.

This specimen was non-naive T cells sorted from PBMCs, taken approximately 15 days before vaccination. Taken with the paper, the label for cell subset or site translates to: memory T cell fraction. Recombination joined TRBV5-5 with TRBJ1-1, with the D gene too uncertain to name. The clonotype originates from a man aged 50-59 years who received an inactivated influenza vaccine. Donor details come from another sample of the same person, matched by shared clones. The CDR3 here reads CASRPGLGSTEAFF. The nucleotide sequence reads as follows: TGTGCCAGCAGGCCGGGGTTGGGGTCCACTGAAGCTTTCTTT. Joined to the reference TRBV5-5 and TRBJ1-1 proteins, this CDR3 gives the full variable domain: DAGVTQSPTHLIKTRGQQVTLRCSPISGHKSVSWYQQVLGQGPQFIFQYYEKEERGRGNFPDRFSARQFPNYSSELNVNALLLGDSALYLCASRPGLGSTEAFFGQGTRLTVV.